This T cell receptor (beta chain) was retrieved from a study of control samples from healthy donors and cancer patients. Germline V gene sequence: CDR1 MDHEN, CDR2 SYDVKM. The CDR3 length is 17 residues. About this clone itself: One end of the junction is discordant with germline, which a read error may explain.

Data came from immunoSEQ multiplex PCR; TCRdb stores just in-frame clones and leaves some out. This table has around 58,000 clones, around 90% appearing once. This chain joins TRBV28 and TRBJ2-3, with 9 bases fitting TRBD2. This TCR came from a man over 45 in good health. Sequencing was done on a sample of blood. CDR3 in amino acids: CARSLWRGGRGTDTQYF. CDR3 coding DNA: TGTGCCCGCAGTTTATGGCGGGGGGGGCGGGGGACAGATACGCAGTATTTT.